The following is a T cell receptor (beta chain) sequence with its context. The antigen remains unidentified. Sequencing was performed with immunoSEQ multiplex PCR; in TCRdb, only in-frame clones are kept and a portion is missing. Of 55,000 or so clones in the sample, around 85% were seen once. This entry is derived from a study of OX40 agonist ivuxolimab in advanced cancers. Whole-study findings and limits: On average, CD8+ T cells had more expanded clones than CD4+. The study observed clonal expansion of CD4+ and CD8+ blood T cells by week 6 at 0.1 to 3.0 mg/kg.

The CDR3 spans 13 residues. Trimming took 2 bases from V and 10 from J, leaving 14 bases between them. Germline V gene data show CDR1 as MNHNY and CDR2 as SVGAGI (reference sequence). Sequenced here: CD4+ or CD8+ T cells sorted from blood, sampled in a trial of the OX40 agonist ivuxolimab. This receptor was taken from an adult with an advanced solid tumor such as melanoma, head and neck, liver or kidney cancer. The J gene is TRBJ1-1, the V gene TRBV6-6, with a possible D match to TRBD1 (5 bases). This CDR3 reads CASSYDGGSSAFF. Here the CDR3 DNA reads TGTGCCAGCAGTTACGATGGGGGGAGCTCAGCTTTCTTT.